These T cell receptor beta chains were read from a single sample in a study of blood T cell repertoires in COVID-19. Libraries were prepared by immunoSEQ multiplex PCR; TCRdb keeps only in-frame clonotypes and omits some of them. Of approximately 130,000 clones listed, 77% were seen once; the top ten hold 7.9%. The sample comprised peripheral blood. These receptors were taken from a human donor in a cohort sampled during active COVID-19. Each CDR3 is given without its conserved first and last residue.

>TRBV27|TRBJ1-2|16
ASSLREGVFGINYGYT
>TRBV3-1/TRBV3-2|TRBJ1-6|13
ASSHQGRGESPLH
>TRBV5-8|TRBJ2-3|12
ASSSGVAGDTQY
>TRBV5-6|TRBJ1-2|12
ASSPVGTGDGYT
>TRBV9|TRBJ2-7|13
ASSPFGGSSYEQY
>TRBV11-3|TRBJ2-7|10
ASSLGSYEQY
>TRBV7-6|TRBJ2-7|14
ASSLGASGDPYEQY
>TRBV19|TRBJ2-7|15
ASSIGRVGAGVGEQY
>TRBV9|TRBJ1-1|12
ASSVGQPNTEAF
>TRBV6-5|TRBJ1-3|12
ASSPTGPGNTIY
>TRBV18|TRBJ2-7|12
ASSLTSESYEQY
>TRBV6-5|TRBJ2-7|12
ASSKGTSGYEQY
>TRBV27|TRBJ2-7|13
ASSLLSGGRYEQY
>TRBV2|TRBJ2-1|14
ASSVALPSSYNEQF
>TRBV11-2|TRBJ1-2|16
ASSLGPPRAPFNYGYT
>TRBV7-9|TRBJ2-7|13
ASSLVGDRGYEQY
>TRBV4-1|TRBJ1-3|13
ASRDFGFGGNTIY
>TRBV7-9|TRBJ2-2|11
ASSSEREGELF
>TRBV30|TRBJ2-7|9
AWSAQYEQY
>TRBV21-1|TRBJ2-7|14
ASSNAPGQGPYEQY
>TRBV24-1|TRBJ1-3|14
ATSDWGTGGGNTIY
>TRBV6-5|TRBJ1-3|12
ASRQDYSGNTIY
>TRBV2|TRBJ1-1|14
ASSDRTGPGTTEAF
>TRBV7-9|TRBJ1-4|13
ASSPTGGANEKLF
>TRBV7-9|TRBJ1-1|9
ASSSSGAAF
>TRBV3-1/TRBV3-2|TRBJ2-7|12
ASSQGTFSYEQY
>TRBV28|TRBJ2-7|21
ASSPGRKGRLAGLYERSYEQY
>TRBV5-4|TRBJ2-5|15
ASSPGGTSGRVETQY
>TRBV7-8|TRBJ1-4|11
ASSFSDREKLF
>TRBV19|TRBJ2-2|14
ASSILRGRGTGELF
>TRBV9|TRBJ2-7|13
ASSVAETRMYEQY
>TRBV6-5|TRBJ2-7|10
ASSSGGREQY
>TRBV12-3/TRBV12-4|TRBJ2-7|11
ASSNLGGGEQY
>TRBV12-3/TRBV12-4|TRBJ1-1|11
ASSLPGYTEAF
>TRBV27|TRBJ2-7|11
ASSLKDRVEQY
>TRBV19|TRBJ2-7|13
ASSIDSVSSYEQY
>TRBV19|TRBJ1-6|20
ASSPIPGTGLDDPIYNSPLH
>TRBV5-1|TRBJ2-7|13
ASSSAGEFVHEQY
>TRBV5-4|TRBJ2-7|11
ASSLFSGAEQY
>TRBV15|TRBJ1-2|12
ATSRDRTGYGYT
>TRBV11-3|TRBJ2-1|12
ASSPGTFYNEQF
>TRBV7-8|TRBJ2-7|12
ASSWGTGAEEQY
>TRBV9|TRBJ2-7|13
ASSPLEEVGGEQY
>TRBV12-5|TRBJ2-7|10
ASGGGWEEQY
>TRBV5-1|TRBJ1-4|12
ASSLAGGGGKLF
>TRBV7-9|TRBJ2-7|14
ASSGMGARGNNEQY
>TRBV6-5|TRBJ2-1|13
ASSYGTTAYNEQF
>TRBV28|TRBJ1-4|11
ASSLGRAEKLF
>TRBV19|TRBJ1-2|13
ASSIGQGRRGGYT
>TRBV7-9|TRBJ1-4|12
ASSRQGDFEKLF
>TRBV11-1|TRBJ1-2|11
ASSHGTPEGYT
>TRBV4-1|TRBJ2-5|10
ASSQGAETQY
>TRBV7-9|TRBJ2-7|11
ASSLSVSAEQY